This T cell receptor beta chain was sequenced during a study of radiation and T cells in renal cell carcinoma. The study's findings and limits: Intratumoral heterogeneity was not captured in these 0.95 to 1 g regions.

Germline CDR1 is MNHEY and CDR2 is SMNVEV (reference sequence). The CDR3 spans 16 residues. The trim removed 2 bases at V and 9 bases at J, leaving 9 bases unmatched. Within the sample, this clone is medium-sized. Antigen specificity is unknown. Treatment: treatment-naive control, cytoreductive nephrectomy. Control samples are tumors resected by cytoreductive nephrectomy without prior radiation. TCRdb's copy holds only in-frame clones and misses some; the assay was immunoSEQ multiplex PCR. Among about 12,000 clones listed, around two thirds were seen once. The TCR was taken from a woman of 80 years or more with renal cell carcinoma. The source was tumor tissue, collected from a patient whose treatment was nephrectomy without radiotherapy. The chain links TRBV27 to TRBJ1-6; 8 bases map to TRBD1. DNA of the CDR3: TGTGCCAGCAGTTTACAGGGATGGCAGGGGGCTTCACCCCTCCACTTT. Its translation is CASSLQGWQGASPLHF.